These 12 T cell receptor beta chains came from one sample sequenced in a study of CD8 T cells in ankylosing spondylitis. A single record per CDR3 protein comes from TCRdb applying MiXCR to the 5' RACE reads. Of 200,000 or so distinct CDR3 sequences in the sample, 25% to 30% were seen once. Material: blood, either unsorted or a sorted T cell fraction (not recorded which). The origin of the receptors is a male donor with ankylosing spondylitis or in good health (not recorded which).

Many counts were recorded for this clonotype. The chain links TRBV6-1 to TRBJ1-6, with D unresolved. This CDR3 has 13 residues. The V and J ends lost 4 bases and 7 bases respectively, with 8 bases between them. Germline V gives CDR1 MNHNS, CDR2 SASEGT. For the CDR3, the DNA is TGTGCCAGCAGTGGGGAACGAAATTCACCCCTCCACTTT. It translates to CASSGERNSPLHF.

J is TRBJ2-7 and V is TRBV4-2, with 7 bases fitting TRBD1. The CDR3 loop spans 16 amino acids. V shed 3 bases and J 2 bases; nucleotides not matched to a gene: 10. The germline CDR1 and CDR2 sequences are LGHNA and YNFKEQ. The CDR3 region is CASSQASGTDTYEQYF. In DNA, the CDR3 is TGTGCCAGCAGCCAGGCCTCCGGGACAGATACCTACGAGCAGTACTTC.

This clonotype was detected a few times. This chain joins TRBV29-1 and TRBJ2-4; TRBD1 matches at 9 bases. Germline CDR1 is SQVTM and CDR2 is ANQGSEA. Germline trimming cut 6 bases from V and 2 bases from J; bases unmatched to any gene: 8. The CDR3 is 15 residues long. CDR3 protein: CSVPGQGISKNIQYF. DNA for the CDR3: TGCAGCGTGCCGGGACAGGGTATATCCAAAAACATTCAGTACTTC.

The chain uses TRBV9 and TRBJ2-2; TRBD2 agrees at 9 bases. Germline lookup yields CDR1 SGDLS and CDR2 YYNGEE. The ends lost 0 bases at V and 4 bases at J; junction bases unmatched: 1. The CDR3 loop spans 15 amino acids. The DNA for the CDR3 is TGTGCCAGCAGCGTAGGCGGGAGGGCCACCGGGGAGCTGTTTTTT. Translating gives CASSVGGRATGELFF.

This clonotype showed up many times. The CDR3 loop is CSVREAGANVLTF. The CDR3 DNA reads TGCAGCGTCCGGGAGGCTGGGGCCAACGTCCTGACTTTC. This chain uses TRBV29-1 with TRBJ2-6; 7 bases match TRBD2. Trimming at V came to 6 bases and at J to 2 bases, leaving 1 base not matched to a gene. The CDR3 consists of 13 residues. CDR1 is SQVTM, CDR2 ANQGSEA, per germline.

This clonotype appeared many times. V usage is TRBV3-1 and J usage is TRBJ1-1; D ambiguous. The germline V and J ends were trimmed by 1 base and 1 base, with 16 bases remaining between them. Germline CDR1 and CDR2: LGHDT and YNNKEL (reference sequence). The CDR3 runs 17 residues. This CDR3 is CASSQGGLMNRNTEAFF. The DNA of the CDR3 is TGTGCCAGCAGCCAAGGGGGTCTAATGAACAGGAACACTGAAGCTTTCTTT.

This chain uses TRBV20-1 with TRBJ1-4, with unresolved D. Trimming removed 4 bases at V and 7 bases at J, with 13 bases between. Looked up from germline, CDR1 is DFQATT and CDR2 is SNEGSKA (reference sequence). The CDR3 extends over 13 amino acids. This CDR3 is CSAIGHQAEKLFF. CDR3 in DNA: TGCAGTGCTATCGGCCACCAGGCTGAAAAACTGTTTTTT.

This clonotype was seen at least ten times. J is TRBJ2-3 and V is TRBV4-3; 7 bases are a match to TRBD2. V shed 4 bases, J shed 2 bases, and the junction held 9 bases outside the gene matches. Germline CDR1 and CDR2: LGHNA and YSLEER. This CDR3 has 16 residues. CDR3 DNA: TGCGCCAGCAGCCGAAGAGCTAGCGGAGTCACAGATACGCAGTATTTT. Translation: CASSRRASGVTDTQYF.

This clonotype was picked up a small number of times. The chain employs TRBV29-1 and TRBJ2-3, with 7 nucleotides matching TRBD1. CDR1 SQVTM and CDR2 ANQGSEA come from the germline V gene. The CDR3 runs 14 residues. V trimming: 4 bases; J trimming: 7 bases; junction bases outside the gene matches: 11. The CDR3 spells CSVALGTVGNTQYF. As DNA, the CDR3 is TGCAGCGTTGCTTTAGGGACAGTGGGAAATACGCAGTATTTT.

This rearrangement joins TRBV4-1 to TRBJ2-5; 10 positions match TRBD2. V dropped 0 bases and J dropped 9; count of bases not matched to a gene: 7. In germline, CDR1 is MGHRA, CDR2 YSYEKL. The CDR3 runs 15 residues. The chain's CDR3 is CASSQETSGVVAQYF. The CDR3 nucleotides are TGCGCCAGCAGCCAAGAAACTAGCGGGGTTGTGGCCCAGTACTTC.

At least ten counts were recorded for this clonotype. The chain combines TRBV11-3 with TRBJ2-1; 12 bases map to TRBD2. Germline-derived CDR1 and CDR2 are SGHNT and YENEEA. This CDR3 spans 16 amino acids. Trimming took 4 bases from V and 4 from J; bases not matched to a gene: 5. CDR3 residues: CASSSGLAGFYNEQFF. The CDR3 DNA is TGTGCCAGCAGCTCAGGACTAGCGGGATTTTACAATGAGCAGTTCTTC.

At least ten counts were recorded for this clonotype. The gene calls are TRBV10-3 and TRBJ1-2, with unresolved D. The CDR3 covers 15 residues. V was pared by 3 bases and J by 4 bases, with 15 bases between. Germline CDR1 is ENHRY and CDR2 is SYGVKD. The CDR3 region is CAISDGSRRGYGYTF. The CDR3 nucleotides read TGTGCCATCAGTGATGGGTCCCGACGGGGCTATGGCTACACCTTC.